This T cell receptor beta chain appears in the sequencing data of a study of shared clonotypes between healthy human individuals. Profiled with immunoSEQ multiplex PCR; TCRdb holds only in-frame clones, not every one. This sample has roughly 1,600,000 clones; about 98.5% occur once, and the top ten carry around 0.38%. The germline V gene has CDR1 SGHDT and CDR2 YYEEEE. This CDR3 contains 14 residues. V lost 0 bases to trimming and J lost 2 bases, with 5 bases between them. The TCR was taken from a man aged 30 to 39 in good health. Sequences were obtained from naive CD4+ T cells sorted from blood. As to subset: CD45RA+ positively selected. The chain carries TRBV5-6 and TRBJ2-2; D gene ambiguous. In DNA, the CDR3 is TGTGCCAGCAGCTTGGTCAGCAACACCGGGGAGCTGTTTTTT. It encodes CASSLVSNTGELFF.